A selection of T cell receptor beta chains follows, all from one sample in a study of a mutant IDH1 vaccine in newly diagnosed glioma. These TCRs' antigens remain unknown. This table comes from immunoSEQ multiplex PCR, and its TCRdb copy is limited to in-frame clones, with some not included. Here the sample spans about 65,000 clones, roughly 76% being singletons. The source material was PBMCs, sampled from a glioma patient whose treatment included an IDH1 peptide vaccine. These receptors were taken from a middle-aged man with glioma. Both conserved end residues are trimmed from each CDR3.

TRBV29-1	12	TRBJ2-2	SVGTGVGTGELF
TRBV5-4	12	TRBJ2-3	ASSSDPRRDTQY
TRBV7-9	14	TRBJ1-6	ASNLGELVYNSPLH
TRBV11-1	13	TRBJ2-2	ASSAGLAETGELF
TRBV19	13	TRBJ1-1	ASSNRGRGRTEAF
TRBV28	14	TRBJ1-1	ASSLGGPRRIPEAF
TRBV19	14	TRBJ2-3	ASSMAPGVLTDTQY
TRBV7-9	12	TRBJ1-1	ASSATSPNTEAF
TRBV6-6	12	TRBJ2-1	ASSGGSSYNEQF
TRBV5-1	13	TRBJ1-2	ASSLETATFYGYT
TRBV15	11	TRBJ2-5	ATTMGVQETQY
TRBV4-2	13	TRBJ2-2	ASSQRGKDTGELF
TRBV6-5	13	TRBJ1-1	ASSYGVERNTEAF
TRBV7-2	13	TRBJ1-4	ASSQGGSSNEKLF
TRBV4-3	12	TRBJ1-4	ASSLSGWGEKLF
TRBV6-4	10	TRBJ1-1	ASSDRGTEAF
TRBV7-9	11	TRBJ1-1	ASSLITRVEAF
TRBV30	13	TRBJ1-5	TWSVGDNSNQPQH
TRBV4-1	14	TRBJ2-5	ASSPTSGGAKETQY
TRBV14	11	TRBJ2-3	ASSHAERATQY
TRBV4-1	14	TRBJ2-6	ASSRTGESGANVLT
TRBV19	10	TRBJ1-2	ASSFPAGGYT
TRBV13	14	TRBJ2-1	ASSSLSAGTYNEQF
TRBV6-1	12	TRBJ1-3	ASRDRLMGNTIY
TRBV5-1	10	TRBJ2-7	ASLDRGNEQY